This entry describes one T cell receptor beta chain. These data originate in a study of T cell changes during pregnancy in multiple sclerosis. TCRdb's copy holds only in-frame clones and misses some; the assay was immunoSEQ multiplex PCR. Of 55,000 to 70,000 clones listed, 93% are singletons. This CDR3 is 14 amino acids long. Deletions cut 1 base from V and 3 bases from J, with 9 bases between. Germline CDR1 and CDR2: LNHNV and YYDKDF (reference sequence). This TCR came from a female donor with multiple sclerosis, enrolled in a pregnancy study. This chain joins TRBV15 and TRBJ2-5, with D possibly being TRBD2 (6 bases). The sequencing here drew on peripheral blood, taken after pregnancy. The CDR3 loop is CATSRVTGEETQYF. CDR3 nucleotide sequence: TGTGCCACCAGCAGAGTGACGGGAGAAGAGACCCAGTACTTC. The whole variable domain, filled in from reference TRBV15 and TRBJ2-5, reads DAMVIQNPRYQVTQFGKPVTLSCSQTLNHNVMYWYQQKSSQAPKLLFHYYDKDFNNEADTPDNFQSRRPNTSFCFLDIRSPGLGDTAMYLCATSRVTGEETQYFGPGTRLLVL.